These 3 T cell receptor beta chains came from one sample sequenced in a study of CXCR3-negative and CXCR3-positive naive CD8 T cells. Their antigen targets remain unknown. Whole-study findings and limits: More hydrophobic TRB CDR3s were found in CXCR3-positive naive cells than in CXCR3-negative naive cells.

5' RACE that incorporated UMI labels was used to prepare the TRB cDNA libraries. TCRdb reprocessed the 5' RACE reads, with one entry per CDR3 protein and no DNA. Recorded here are 95,000 to 100,000 distinct CDR3 sequences; the top ten clones represent approximately 0.99%. Material: naive CXCR3+ CD8+ T cells from blood. Indicated subset: CD45RO-CCR7+CD27+CD95- naive CD8+ T cells expressing CXCR3 (TNR3+). Receptor source: a human donor in good health. Some clones in this sample may be carry-over from other donors' samples.

According to its frequency, this clonotype is medium-sized (0.01 to 0.1%). The V gene is TRBV29-1, the J gene TRBJ2-1; the D call from TCRdb, TRBD1, cannot be confirmed without DNA. Germline V lookup: CDR1 SQVTM, CDR2 ANQGSEA. CDR3 length: 14 amino acids. CDR3 protein: CSVDWGAGNGEQFF.

The J gene is TRBJ2-7, the V gene TRBV30; the TRBD1 assignment by TCRdb is unverifiable without DNA. The CDR3 spans 14 residues. Germline CDR1 reads GTSNPN; CDR2 reads SVGIG (reference sequence). The CDR3 reads CAWSLPGATYEQYF.

J is TRBJ2-4 and V is TRBV12-3 or TRBV12-4. The CDR3 contains 14 residues. The CDR3 here is CASSLRPAQDIQYF.